One sample yielded the 27 T cell receptor beta chains listed below, sequenced in a study of identical twins (dated by TCRdb to 2015 to 2016). Library preparation employed 5' RACE. This sample was sequenced with an Illumina HiSeq 2000. In TCRdb, the public reads were trimmed at Q25 with fastp and aligned with MiXCR, with productive beta chains retained. Every CDR3 protein is listed once, alongside the most common genes and DNA of its rows. A total of 1.5 million to 2 million distinct CDR3 sequences appear in this sample, around 33% of them only once. Jointly, the top ten make up 0.25% to 0.3% of the sample. The sequenced sample consisted of cord blood. These receptors came from a newborn girl in good health.

This clonotype was seen a single time. The gene calls are TRBV20-1 and TRBJ1-1; 8 nucleotides match TRBD1. Unmatched junction bases numbered 10, after V lost 0 bases and J lost 7 bases. Germline CDR1 is DFQATT and CDR2 is SNEGSKA (reference sequence). The CDR3 extends over 15 amino acids. CDR3 in DNA: TGCAGTGCTAGAGATCTCCGACGCGACAGGGGTGAAGCTTTCTTT. It yields the protein CSARDLRRDRGEAFF.

This clonotype has more than one count but fewer than ten. V usage is TRBV24-1 and J usage is TRBJ1-6; TRBD1 matches 8 bases. The trim removed 12 bases at V and 0 bases at J, leaving 12 bases unmatched. CDR1 and CDR2 from the germline V gene are KGHDR and SFDVKD. This CDR3 is 17 amino acids long. CDR3 in amino acids: CAQTGTGTSSYNSPLHF. CDR3 in DNA: TGTGCCCAAACCGGGACAGGCACTAGCTCCTATAATTCACCCCTCCACTTT.

This clonotype occurred many times. CDR3 amino acids: CASSPRQGIQYF. CDR3 nucleotide sequence: TGTGCCAGCAGTCCCAGACAGGGCATTCAGTACTTC. The chain couples TRBV6-2 or TRBV6-3 to TRBJ2-4; 7 bases line up with TRBD1. The CDR3 is 12 residues long. Germline V gene data show CDR1 as MNHEY and CDR2 as SVGEGT. J lost 9 bases, V lost 5 bases, and 4 bases had no gene match.

CDR3 sequence: CATSRDCFNSSQYF. The DNA of the CDR3 is TGTGCCACCAGCAGAGATTGTTTTAATTCTTCGCAGTACTTC. The V gene is TRBV15, the J gene TRBJ2-5; D remains unclear. The germline gives CDR1 LNHNV, CDR2 YYDKDF (reference sequence). The CDR3 spans 14 residues. V was pared by 0 bases and J by 11 bases, with 16 bases between.

As DNA, the CDR3 is TGTGCCAGCAGCCGTGGACCCCCGGGGACTGAAGCTTTCTTT. Amino acid sequence: CASSRGPPGTEAFF. The chain carries TRBV3-1 and TRBJ1-1; no definite D call. This CDR3 is built from 14 residues. V was cut by 4 bases and J by 5 bases, with 14 bases left in between. Germline V lookup: CDR1 LGHDT, CDR2 YNNKEL (reference sequence).

This clonotype was observed a handful of times. The chain joins TRBV20-1 to TRBJ1-5; D remains unclear. The V end lost 0 bases, the J end lost 2 bases, and 8 bases lay between the germline ends. The CDR3 loop spans 14 amino acids. Germline loops: CDR1 DFQATT, CDR2 SNEGSKA (reference sequence). The chain's CDR3 is CSARDLGGNQPQHF. The CDR3 coding sequence is TGCAGTGCTAGAGATCTCGGGGGCAATCAGCCCCAGCATTTT.

This clonotype was recorded a few times. The chain joins TRBV25-1 to TRBJ2-3; D call uncertain. The CDR3 has 11 amino acids. CDR1 is MGHDK, CDR2 SYGVNS, per germline. Trimming removed 8 bases at V and 10 bases at J, with 13 bases between. CDR3: CASDLLGAQYF. Here the CDR3 DNA reads TGTGCCAGCGACCTATTGGGCGCGCAGTATTTT.

In this sample, this clonotype turned up a few times. CDR3: CSAHDSFTDTQYF. CDR3 nucleotides: TGCAGTGCCCACGACTCCTTCACAGATACGCAGTATTTT. This rearrangement joins TRBV20-1 to TRBJ2-3; D is undetermined. Trimming removed 6 bases from V and 2 bases from J, with 12 bases in between. Germline values: CDR1 DFQATT, CDR2 SNEGSKA (reference sequence). This CDR3 region has 13 residues.

The chain uses TRBV4-1 and TRBJ2-1; 9 bases agree with TRBD1. Germline V gene data show CDR1 as MGHRA and CDR2 as YSYEKL. V trimming: 2 bases; J trimming: 8 bases; junction bases outside the gene matches: 4. The length of the CDR3 is 14 residues. CDR3: CASSQLGQGYEQFF. CDR3 nucleotides: TGCGCCAGCAGCCAACTGGGACAGGGCTATGAGCAGTTCTTC.

The chain uses TRBV27 and TRBJ2-6; D unresolved. Trimming stripped 3 bases from V and 0 bases from J, with 6 bases between. This CDR3 spans 15 amino acids. Germline V gene data show CDR1 as MNHEY and CDR2 as SMNVEV (reference sequence). CDR3 nucleotide sequence: TGTGCCAGCAGTTTTGCCCCCTCTGGGGCCAACGTCCTGACTTTC. Its protein product is CASSFAPSGANVLTF.

This clonotype was counted a single time. A much larger clone lies one base from this, so it may be a read error. The V gene is TRBV7-2, the J gene TRBJ1-2, with D possibly TRBD1 on 6 matching bases. CDR1 SGHTA and CDR2 FQGNSA come from the germline V gene. The CDR3 has 14 amino acids. V lost 1 base to trimming and J lost 3 bases, with 9 bases between them. The CDR3 loop is CASSLDWTDYGYTF. The CDR3 DNA reads TGTGCCAGCAGCTTAGATTGGACAGACTATGGCTACACCTTC.

CDR3 in DNA: TGCAGTGCTATGACTAGCGGGGGGGAGACCCAGTACTTC. It is translated as CSAMTSGGETQYF. V gene TRBV20-1 combines with J gene TRBJ2-5; TRBD2 matches at 13 bases. The CDR3 covers 13 residues. Germline V gene lookup returns CDR1 DFQATT and CDR2 SNEGSKA (reference sequence). The V and J ends lost 4 bases and 5 bases, in that order; junction bases with no gene match: 1.

The chain combines TRBV20-1 with TRBJ1-5, with 10 nucleotides matching TRBD1. J was trimmed by 2 bases and V by 3 bases; bases with no gene match: 7. Germline V CDR1 and CDR2: DFQATT, SNEGSKA (reference sequence). The CDR3 runs to 16 residues. CDR3 bases: TGCAGTGCTAGGGGACAGGGGAAAATTGGCAATCAGCCCCAGCATTTT. Translating it yields CSARGQGKIGNQPQHF.

The table lists this clonotype with many counts. The chain has TRBV20-1 and TRBJ2-3, with TRBD1 matching over 7 bases. Losses at the gene ends were 0 bases for V and 2 bases for J; bases not matched to a gene: 11. The CDR3 sequence is 17 residues long. Looked up from germline, CDR1 is DFQATT and CDR2 is SNEGSKA (reference sequence). DNA for the CDR3: TGCAGTGCTAGAGACCCACGGACAGGACTCTCCACAGATACGCAGTATTTT. This encodes CSARDPRTGLSTDTQYF.

This clonotype came up a few times. This rearrangement joins TRBV3-1 to TRBJ2-2, with no clear D. Germline-derived CDR1 and CDR2 are LGHDT and YNNKEL (reference sequence). The CDR3 has 12 amino acids. Trimming pared 4 bases from V and 11 bases from J, leaving 11 bases between. CDR3 DNA sequence: TGTGCCAGCAGCCCGGGCCCTACCGAGCTGTTTTTT. Translated: CASSPGPTELFF.

This clonotype was picked up a small number of times. J is TRBJ1-2 and V is TRBV7-2; 7 nucleotides line up with TRBD1. CDR3 length: 15 amino acids. CDR1 SGHTA and CDR2 FQGNSA come from the germline V gene. V was clipped by 3 bases and J by 4 bases; unmatched bases: 8. CDR3 sequence reads: CASSLDPGTVYGYTF. The CDR3 DNA sequence: TGTGCCAGCAGCTTGGACCCCGGGACAGTCTATGGCTACACCTTC.

This clonotype has a handful of counts. The rearrangement links TRBV10-3 to TRBJ2-3; D is perhaps TRBD1 (5 bases). The CDR3 is 15 residues long. The V end was cut by 3 bases, the J end by 4 bases, with 14 bases between. Germline CDR1 and CDR2: ENHRY and SYGVKD. The CDR3 DNA is TGTGCCATCAGTGATAACAGGTGGCGGCCAGATACGCAGTATTTT. Translating gives CAISDNRWRPDTQYF.

The chain is built from TRBV20-1 and TRBJ2-3, with 7 bases identical to TRBD2. Germline V gives CDR1 DFQATT, CDR2 SNEGSKA (reference sequence). The J segment lost 0 bases and the V segment lost 3 bases, leaving 9 bases of the junction unmatched. The CDR3 is 16 amino acids. The DNA for the CDR3 is TGCAGTGCTAGCCCTAGCGGCCGGGAAAGCACAGATACGCAGTATTTT. Protein product: CSASPSGRESTDTQYF.

This sequence joins TRBV3-1 and TRBJ2-3; D remains ambiguous. Germline V gene sequence: CDR1 LGHDT, CDR2 YNNKEL (reference sequence). V dropped 6 bases and J dropped 1 base, with 11 bases sitting between them. This CDR3 is 14 amino acids long. As DNA, the CDR3 is TGTGCCAGCAGTCAATACGAGGGCACAGATACGCAGTATTTT. This sequence encodes CASSQYEGTDTQYF.

The chain links TRBV10-2 to TRBJ1-3, with a possible D match to TRBD1 (6 bases). Between the trimmed V and J ends, which lost 3 bases and 2 bases, there was a span of 11 bases. The CDR3 is 15 amino acids. In germline, CDR1 is WSHSY, CDR2 SAAADI. CDR3 coding DNA: TGCGCCAGCAGTGACTCGGCAGGGGCTGGAAACACCATATATTTT. Translated, it gives CASSDSAGAGNTIYF.

This clonotype has at least ten counts. The CDR3 protein is CASSPQLLAGVDTQYF. In DNA, the CDR3 is TGTGCCAGCAGCCCCCAATTACTAGCGGGGGTAGATACGCAGTATTTT. The chain uses TRBV7-2 and TRBJ2-3, with 11 positions matching TRBD2. The CDR3 runs 16 residues. The trim removed 5 bases at V and 5 bases at J, leaving 9 bases unmatched. Germline values: CDR1 SGHTA, CDR2 FQGNSA.

The gene calls are TRBV4-1 and TRBJ1-1, with 7 bases matching TRBD1. With 1 base clipped from V and 12 bases from J, the junction kept 11 bases outside the gene matches. This CDR3 contains 14 residues. Per the germline V gene, CDR1 is MGHRA and CDR2 is YSYEKL. CDR3 DNA sequence: TGCGCCAGCAGCCAAGTATCGACAGGGAAGAGAACTTTCTTT. Residues: CASSQVSTGKRTFF.

This chain links TRBV12-3 or TRBV12-4 with TRBJ2-2, with TRBD2 matching over 13 bases. The CDR3 length is 18 residues. The J segment lost 0 bases and the V segment lost 5 bases, leaving 6 bases of the junction unmatched. CDR3 in amino acids: CASSTGLAGVANTGELFF. CDR3 in DNA: TGTGCCAGCAGTACCGGACTAGCGGGAGTCGCGAACACCGGGGAGCTGTTTTTT.

This clonotype was recorded a few times. The chain carries TRBV20-1 and TRBJ2-3, with a possible D match to TRBD2 (7 bases). Germline values: CDR1 DFQATT, CDR2 SNEGSKA (reference sequence). The CDR3 length is 14 residues. The germline V and J ends were trimmed by 3 bases and 4 bases, with 14 bases remaining between them. The CDR3 region has the DNA TGCAGTGCTAGGAAGGGGGGGTTGTCAGATACGCAGTATTTT. Encoded protein: CSARKGGLSDTQYF.

The chain recombines TRBV5-8 with TRBJ2-6, with unresolved D. With 2 bases removed from V and 3 bases from J, the gap between germline ends came to 6 bases. This CDR3 has 14 residues. The V gene's germline CDR1 is SGHTS and CDR2 YDEGEE. The CDR3 region is CASSFGFGANVLTF. The CDR3 DNA reads as TGTGCCAGCAGCTTCGGGTTTGGGGCCAACGTCCTGACTTTC.

J is TRBJ2-7 and V is TRBV20-1; no reliable D call. The CDR3 length is 15 residues. Germline CDR1 is DFQATT and CDR2 is SNEGSKA (reference sequence). With 3 bases removed from V and 3 bases from J, the gap between germline ends came to 18 bases. DNA of the CDR3: TGCAGTGCTAGGGTTGCGCAGACATTAAACTACGAGCAGTACTTC. Protein: CSARVAQTLNYEQYF.

This rearrangement joins TRBV24-1 to TRBJ2-7; TRBD1 matches 8 bases. CDR1 KGHDR and CDR2 SFDVKD come from the germline V gene. J lost 2 bases, V lost 2 bases, and 4 bases had no gene match. This CDR3 comprises 15 residues. In nucleotides, the CDR3 is TGTGCCACCAGTGATTCCCGGGACAGGACCTACGAGCAGTACTTC. Encoded protein: CATSDSRDRTYEQYF.